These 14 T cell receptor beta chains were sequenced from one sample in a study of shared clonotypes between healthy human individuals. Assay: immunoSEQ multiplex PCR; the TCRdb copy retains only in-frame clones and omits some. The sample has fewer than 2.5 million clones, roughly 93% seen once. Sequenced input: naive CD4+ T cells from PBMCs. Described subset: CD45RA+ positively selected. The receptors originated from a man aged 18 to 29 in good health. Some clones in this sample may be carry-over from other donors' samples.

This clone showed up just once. As DNA, the CDR3 is TGCAGCGTTGAATTCTTGGGGAAGTCCTACGAGCAGTACTTC. Residues: CSVEFLGKSYEQYF. The chain carries TRBV29-1 and TRBJ2-7; D ambiguous. Germline V gene data show CDR1 as SQVTM and CDR2 as ANQGSEA. CDR3 size: 14 residues. Between the trimmed V and J ends, which lost 2 bases and 1 base, there was a span of 12 bases.

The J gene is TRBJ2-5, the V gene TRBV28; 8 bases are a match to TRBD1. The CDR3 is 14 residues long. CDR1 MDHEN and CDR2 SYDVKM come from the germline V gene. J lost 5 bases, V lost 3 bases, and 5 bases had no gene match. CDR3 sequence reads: CASSFGRGPETQYF. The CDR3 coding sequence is TGTGCCAGCAGTTTTGGCAGGGGGCCGGAGACCCAGTACTTC.

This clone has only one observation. CDR3 in DNA: TGTGCCAGCAGCACAATAGCGGGGAATCAAGAGACCCAGTACTTC. Its translation: CASSTIAGNQETQYF. The chain has TRBV14 and TRBJ2-5; 8 positions agree with TRBD2. This CDR3 region has 15 residues. CDR1 is SGHDN, CDR2 FVKESK, per germline. The V gene end was trimmed by 5 bases and the J gene end by 2 bases; junction bases not matched to a gene: 7.

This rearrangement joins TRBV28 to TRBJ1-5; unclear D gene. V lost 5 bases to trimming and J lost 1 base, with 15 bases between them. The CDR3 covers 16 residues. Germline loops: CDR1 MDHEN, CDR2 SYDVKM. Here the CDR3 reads CASSPEPARSNQPQHF. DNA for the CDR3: TGTGCCAGCAGTCCGGAGCCGGCCCGGAGCAATCAGCCCCAGCATTTT.

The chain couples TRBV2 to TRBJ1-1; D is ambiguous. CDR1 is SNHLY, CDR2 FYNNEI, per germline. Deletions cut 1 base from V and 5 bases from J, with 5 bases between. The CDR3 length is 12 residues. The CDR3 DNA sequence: TGTGCCAGCAGTGAAGGGCGGACTGAAGCTTTCTTT. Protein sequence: CASSEGRTEAFF.

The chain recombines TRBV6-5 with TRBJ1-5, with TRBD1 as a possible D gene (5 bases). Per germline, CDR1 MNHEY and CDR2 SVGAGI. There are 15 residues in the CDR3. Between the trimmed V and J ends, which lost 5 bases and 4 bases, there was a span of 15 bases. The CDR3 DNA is TGTGCCAGCAGTGCCGGGACTGCCGTTAATCAGCCCCAGCATTTT. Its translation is CASSAGTAVNQPQHF.

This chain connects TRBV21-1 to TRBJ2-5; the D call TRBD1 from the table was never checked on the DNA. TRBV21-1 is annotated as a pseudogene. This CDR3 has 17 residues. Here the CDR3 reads CASSSRNGTASLETQYF. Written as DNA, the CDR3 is TGTGCCAGCAGCTCCAGGAACGGGACAGCCTCCCTGGAGACCCAGTACTTC.

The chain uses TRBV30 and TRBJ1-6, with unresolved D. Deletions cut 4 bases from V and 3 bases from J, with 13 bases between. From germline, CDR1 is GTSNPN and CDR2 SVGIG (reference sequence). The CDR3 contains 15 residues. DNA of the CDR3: TGTGCCTGGATTCCAGGCGTGGGCTATAATTCACCCCTCCACTTT. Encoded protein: CAWIPGVGYNSPLHF. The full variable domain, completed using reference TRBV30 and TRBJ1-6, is SQTIHQWPATLVQPVGSPLSLECTVEGTSNPNLYWYRQAAGRGLQLLFYSVGIGQISSEVPQNLSASRPQDRQFILSSKKLLLSDSGFYLCAWIPGVGYNSPLHFGNGTRLTVT.

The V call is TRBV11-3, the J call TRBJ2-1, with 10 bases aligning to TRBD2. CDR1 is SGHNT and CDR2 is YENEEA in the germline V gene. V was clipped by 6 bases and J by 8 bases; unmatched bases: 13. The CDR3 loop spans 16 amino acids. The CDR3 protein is CASSGTTSGPADEQFF. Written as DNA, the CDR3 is TGTGCCAGCAGTGGAACGACTAGCGGGCCGGCGGATGAGCAGTTCTTC.

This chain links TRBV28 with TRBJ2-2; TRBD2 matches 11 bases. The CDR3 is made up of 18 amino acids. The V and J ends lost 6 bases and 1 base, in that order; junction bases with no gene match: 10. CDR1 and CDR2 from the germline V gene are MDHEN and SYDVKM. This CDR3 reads CASRGLRGLAGNTGELFF. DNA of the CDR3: TGTGCCAGCAGGGGTTTGCGAGGACTAGCGGGGAACACCGGGGAGCTGTTTTTT.

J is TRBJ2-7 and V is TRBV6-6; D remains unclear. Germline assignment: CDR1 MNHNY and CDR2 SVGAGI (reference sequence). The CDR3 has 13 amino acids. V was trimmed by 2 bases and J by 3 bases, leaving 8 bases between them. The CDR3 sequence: CASSYPAHYEQYF. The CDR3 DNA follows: TGTGCCAGCAGTTACCCTGCCCACTACGAGCAGTACTTC.

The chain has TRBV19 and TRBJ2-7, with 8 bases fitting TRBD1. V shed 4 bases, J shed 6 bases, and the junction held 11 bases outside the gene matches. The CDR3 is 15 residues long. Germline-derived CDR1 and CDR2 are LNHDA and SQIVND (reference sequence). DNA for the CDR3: TGTGCCAGTAGTACCCCAGGGGGCACCTGGGGCGAGCAGTACTTC. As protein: CASSTPGGTWGEQYF.

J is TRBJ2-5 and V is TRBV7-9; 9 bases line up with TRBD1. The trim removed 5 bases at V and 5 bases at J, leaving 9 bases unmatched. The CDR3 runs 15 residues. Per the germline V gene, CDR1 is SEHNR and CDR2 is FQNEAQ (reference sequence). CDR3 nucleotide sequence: TGTGCCAGCAGCCTGGGACAGGGTTTGAGGGAGACCCAGTACTTC. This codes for CASSLGQGLRETQYF.

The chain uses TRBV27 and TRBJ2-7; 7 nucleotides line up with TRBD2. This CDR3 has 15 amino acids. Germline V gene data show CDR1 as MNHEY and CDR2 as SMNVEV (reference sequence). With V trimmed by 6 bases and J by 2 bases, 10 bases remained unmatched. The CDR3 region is CASSTSGGGAYEQYF. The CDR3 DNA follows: TGTGCCAGCAGCACTTCGGGGGGAGGAGCCTACGAGCAGTACTTC.